Listed below are T cell receptor beta chains from one sample, sequenced in a study of T cells after yellow fever vaccination. TCRdb re-called the 5' RACE reads with MiXCR, one entry per CDR3 protein. The table shows approximately 510,000 distinct CDR3 sequences, with about a fifth occurring only once. This sample comprised PBMCs, obtained approximately 22 days after the first yellow fever vaccination. The receptor source for this set is a man between 18 and 29 years old who received the YFV17D yellow fever vaccine. CDR3s include the opening cysteine and the closing phenylalanine or tryptophan. The order of the fields is J gene, V gene, clone size, D gene, CDR3 protein, CDR3 DNA. The D gene is left open where the match is weak. Only part of the rows carry a size: once, few, many, or a class if the clone is expanded.

>TRBJ2-2|TRBV5-1|few|.
CASSAQEGPGELFF
TGCGCCAGCAGCGCCCAGGAGGGTCCCGGGGAGCTGTTTTTT
>TRBJ2-7|TRBV29-1|.|.
CSVDPVGGGYEQYF
TGCAGCGTCGACCCCGTGGGGGGCGGATACGAGCAGTACTTC
>TRBJ2-1|TRBV19|once|.
CASSIEPDRRSYNEQFF
TGTGCCAGTAGTATAGAACCCGACAGGCGCTCCTACAATGAGCAGTTCTTC
>TRBJ2-1|TRBV20-1|few|.
CSERPGPYNEQFF
TGCAGTGAGAGACCAGGACCCTACAATGAGCAGTTCTTC
>TRBJ2-1|TRBV12-3/TRBV12-4|few|.
CASNNPGTKIYNEQFF
TGTGCCAGCAACAACCCGGGGACAAAAATCTACAATGAGCAGTTCTTC
>TRBJ2-1|TRBV7-6|few|TRBD2
CASSPGLAGGPLEQFF
TGTGCCAGCAGCCCGGGACTAGCGGGGGGGCCACTTGAGCAGTTCTTC
>TRBJ2-1|TRBV9|few|TRBD2
CASSSGGADEQFF
TGTGCCAGCAGCAGCGGGGGGGCCGATGAGCAGTTCTTC
>TRBJ1-2|TRBV6-1|.|.
CASSQEQTYGYTF
TGTGCCAGCAGCCAGGAACAGACATATGGCTACACCTTC
>TRBJ2-7|TRBV29-1|.|.
CSVDFDYEQYF
TGCAGCGTTGATTTTGACTACGAGCAGTACTTC
>TRBJ2-1|TRBV7-9|many|TRBD2
CASPGGVSYNEQFF
TGTGCCAGCCCCGGGGGGGTCTCCTACAATGAGCAGTTCTTC
>TRBJ2-3|TRBV27|.|TRBD2
CASTTSGGLKTDTQYF
TGTGCCAGCACTACTAGCGGGGGGCTGAAGACAGATACGCAGTATTTT
>TRBJ2-2|TRBV7-2|.|.
CASRPGTTGELFF
TGTGCCAGCAGACCCGGGACCACCGGGGAGCTGTTTTTT
>TRBJ2-5|TRBV6-2/TRBV6-3|few|.
CASRGTGDLHPVWYQETQYF
TGTGCCAGCAGAGGAACCGGGGACTTACACCCCGTATGGTACCAAGAGACCCAGTACTTC
>TRBJ2-3|TRBV6-2/TRBV6-3|few|.
CASSYSTTYSDTQYF
TGTGCCAGCAGTTACTCGACTACGTATTCAGATACGCAGTATTTT
>TRBJ1-5|TRBV12-3/TRBV12-4|.|.
CASSFRVNQPQHF
TGTGCCAGCAGTTTCAGGGTGAATCAGCCCCAGCATTTT
>TRBJ2-1|TRBV5-1|few|TRBD2
CASGERGPVGRGEQFF
TGCGCCAGCGGTGAGCGGGGGCCGGTTGGCAGGGGTGAGCAGTTCTTC
>TRBJ1-5|TRBV20-1|.|.
CSASPSRWSNQPQHF
TGCAGTGCTAGTCCTTCCCGCTGGAGCAATCAGCCCCAGCATTTT
>TRBJ2-5|TRBV9|few|.
CASSVRAGQETQYF
TGTGCCAGCAGCGTGCGGGCCGGCCAAGAGACCCAGTACTTC
>TRBJ2-3|TRBV27|.|.
CASSLMPGAATDTQYF
TGTGCCAGCAGTTTAATGCCGGGGGCCGCGACTGATACGCAGTATTTT
>TRBJ2-5|TRBV12-3/TRBV12-4|.|TRBD1
CASSSQGAQYF
TGTGCCAGCAGTTCTCAGGGGGCCCAGTACTTC
>TRBJ2-1|TRBV5-1|.|.
CASSLAVRARDHEQFF
TGCGCCAGCAGCTTGGCCGTCAGGGCCCGAGACCATGAGCAGTTCTTC
>TRBJ2-3|TRBV5-1|few|.
CASSLVIADTQYF
TGCGCCAGCAGCTTGGTTATTGCAGATACGCAGTATTTT
>TRBJ1-5|TRBV12-3/TRBV12-4|few|.
CASRTSGGGEVQPQHF
TGTGCCAGCAGAACCTCGGGGGGGGGCGAGGTTCAGCCCCAGCATTTT
>TRBJ2-2|TRBV11-2|.|.
CANGGAGELFF
TGTGCCAACGGTGGGGCCGGGGAGCTGTTTTTT
>TRBJ1-4|TRBV4-2|few|.
CASSQDKQVNEKLFF
TGTGCCAGCAGCCAAGATAAACAGGTTAATGAAAAACTGTTTTTT
>TRBJ2-1|TRBV7-2|few|TRBD2
CASSWGLADYNEQFF
TGTGCCAGCAGCTGGGGACTAGCGGACTACAATGAGCAGTTCTTC
>TRBJ1-4|TRBV4-1|.|.
CASSQVRATNEKLFF
TGCGCCAGCAGCCAAGTCCGGGCCACTAATGAAAAACTGTTTTTT
>TRBJ2-5|TRBV5-1|.|.
CASSLVAQPRQTQYF
TGCGCCAGCAGCTTGGTCGCACAACCCCGACAGACCCAGTACTTC
>TRBJ2-1|TRBV27|.|.
CASSRSLVAYNEQFF
TGTGCCAGCAGCCGTAGCCTCGTTGCATACAATGAGCAGTTCTTC
>TRBJ2-1|TRBV20-1|.|.
CSARGPVLRSSYNEQFF
TGCAGTGCTAGAGGTCCCGTCCTCCGAAGCTCCTACAATGAGCAGTTCTTC
>TRBJ2-3|TRBV20-1|few|.
CSARVHGWNTDTQYF
TGCAGTGCTAGAGTACACGGTTGGAACACAGATACGCAGTATTTT
>TRBJ2-1|TRBV7-9|few|.
CASSFYMGRSSYNEQFF
TGTGCCAGCAGCTTTTATATGGGAAGAAGCTCCTACAATGAGCAGTTCTTC
>TRBJ2-3|TRBV7-9|.|TRBD1
CASRGTGGGTDTQYF
TGTGCCAGCCGAGGGACAGGGGGAGGCACAGATACGCAGTATTTT
>TRBJ2-2|TRBV4-3|.|TRBD2
CASSQDLRGGDTGELFF
TGCGCCAGCAGCCAAGATTTGCGGGGGGGGGACACCGGGGAGCTGTTTTTT
>TRBJ2-5|TRBV12-3/TRBV12-4|.|.
CASSSPFQETQYF
TGTGCCAGCAGTTCGCCGTTCCAAGAGACCCAGTACTTC
>TRBJ1-1|TRBV7-2|few|.
CASSLRQDNTEAFF
TGTGCCAGCAGCTTACGACAGGATAACACTGAAGCTTTCTTT
>TRBJ2-2|TRBV7-2|.|.
CASSSISTVTGELFF
TGTGCCAGCAGCTCAATCTCGACGGTCACCGGGGAGCTGTTTTTT
>TRBJ2-2|TRBV20-1|.|.
CSATLNTGELFF
TGCAGTGCCACGCTGAACACCGGGGAGCTGTTTTTT
>TRBJ1-1|TRBV29-1|.|.
CSVTVGRGNTEAFF
TGCAGCGTGACCGTGGGGAGGGGGAACACTGAAGCTTTCTTT
>TRBJ2-5|TRBV7-8|few|.
CASSLNRGAQYF
TGTGCCAGCAGCTTAAACCGGGGTGCCCAGTACTTC
>TRBJ1-2|TRBV11-1|few|.
CASSQGPGYGYTF
TGTGCCAGCAGCCAGGGGCCGGGCTATGGCTACACCTTC